This TCR beta chain comes out of a study of cytomegalovirus exposure and HLA in healthy donors. The CDR3 is 14 amino acids. V was clipped by 6 bases and J by 0 bases, with 10 bases between them. CDR1 and CDR2 (germline): ENHRY, SYGVKD. PCR used 60 Vbeta primers and 13 Jbeta primers. Libraries were prepared by immunoSEQ multiplex PCR; TCRdb keeps only in-frame clonotypes and omits some of them. Among 250,000 to 350,000 clones listed, about 80% were seen once. The sample was PBMCs. V gene TRBV10-3 combines with J gene TRBJ2-3; D perhaps matches TRBD1 (5 bases). The receptor was derived from a girl aged 2 to 10 in good health and CMV-seronegative. The CDR3 DNA reads as TGTGCCATCAGCCTCAGGGAAAGCACAGATACGCAGTATTTT. Its translation: CAISLRESTDTQYF.